The TCR beta chain described here comes from a study of shared clonotypes between healthy human individuals. TCRdb's table, derived via immunoSEQ multiplex PCR, lists solely in-frame clones and lacks some. Of about 2.5 million clones in the sample, 80% to 95% were seen once. Per the germline V gene, CDR1 is SGHRS and CDR2 is YFSETQ. This CDR3 comprises 16 residues. V gave up 2 bases and J gave up 7 bases, with 16 bases separating them. V is TRBV5-1 and J is TRBJ1-6, with D uncertain. The specimen was naive CD4+ T cells from PBMCs. This sample's subset: CD45RA+ positively selected. This receptor was obtained from a man aged 18-30 years in good health. Some clones in this sample may be carry-over from other donors' samples. For the CDR3, the DNA is TGCGCCAGCAGCTTCGCCGGGAGGGCGATGAATTCACCCCTCCACTTT. It codes for CASSFAGRAMNSPLHF.